This T cell receptor beta chain was obtained from a study of blood T cell repertoires in COVID-19. This table comes from immunoSEQ multiplex PCR, and its TCRdb copy is limited to in-frame clones, with some not included. Altogether roughly 60,000 clones are present, roughly 90% being singletons, with the ten largest covering about 9.1%. Losses at the gene ends were 2 bases for V and 1 base for J; bases not matched to a gene: 10. CDR1 is ENHRY and CDR2 is SYGVKD in the germline V gene. This CDR3 has 17 amino acids. The specimen sequenced was peripheral blood. The J gene is TRBJ2-7, the V gene TRBV10-3; 8 bases align to TRBD1. This TCR came from a woman aged 80 or over with active COVID-19. Here the CDR3 DNA reads TGTGCCATCAGTGAGGGACCCGGGACAGGTGCTTCCTACGAGCAGTACTTC. Amino acid sequence: CAISEGPGTGASYEQYF.